This T cell receptor (beta chain) was captured in a study of beta chain features in type 1 diabetes. The study, taken as a whole, reports: Healthy donors had naive, central memory and Treg TCRB repertoires that appeared less similar than those seen among patients. TCRB CDR3s from Type 1 diabetes patients were moderately but significantly shorter in all four CD4+ subsets.

Since all of the isolated RNA was reverse transcribed, expressed TCRB transcripts were what got sequenced. The method was immunoSEQ multiplex PCR; TCRdb's version includes in-frame clones alone and lacks a portion of them. The repertoire has 120,000 to 150,000 clones, under 11% of them found once; the top ten carry roughly 1.3%. Germline V CDR1 and CDR2: LGHNA, YSLEER. The CDR3 totals 16 residues. Deletions cut 2 bases from V and 7 bases from J, with 18 bases between. The collection from each donor was one heparinised blood draw averaging about 116 mL. This clone was seen more than once but under ten times. As yet, its antigen is unknown.

The specimen was naive CD4+ T cells from blood. The chain uses TRBV4-3 and TRBJ1-5; D may be TRBD1 (6 bases). The TCR was taken from a man aged 18-30 years in good health. The chain's CDR3 is CASSQSTGTSFQPQHF. The CDR3 DNA reads TGCGCCAGCAGCCAATCCACCGGGACATCTTTCCAGCCCCAGCATTTT.